This TCR beta chain appears in the sequencing data of a study of blood T cell repertoires in COVID-19. Under the authors' procedure: From reference gene primer amplification, estimates of nucleated cell counts were derived. Generated by immunoSEQ multiplex PCR, the TCRdb table keeps only in-frame clones and is missing some. That table is the source of V, J and clone size, and D and trimming were worked out from the DNA. Of about 250,000 clones detected, 88% appear once; the ten largest clones hold 0.99%. The CDR3 covers 14 residues. Germline assignment: CDR1 SGHKS and CDR2 YYEKEE (reference sequence). With 0 bases removed from V and 7 bases from J, the gap between germline ends came to 12 bases.

The material sequenced was peripheral blood. The chain joins TRBV5-5 to TRBJ2-3; D unclear. The origin of this receptor is a woman aged 40-49 years who had recovered from COVID-19. CDR3 sequence (DNA): TGTGCCAGCAGCTTGGGGGCCCCCGGATATACGCAGTATTTT. Translation gives CASSLGAPGYTQYF. The full variable domain, in which reference TRBV5-5 and TRBJ2-3 provide the parts outside the CDR3, is DAGVTQSPTHLIKTRGQQVTLRCSPISGHKSVSWYQQVLGQGPQFIFQYYEKEERGRGNFPDRFSARQFPNYSSELNVNALLLGDSALYLCASSLGAPGYTQYFGPGTRLTVL.